A single sample is the source of the 9 T cell receptor beta chains below, sequenced in a study of cytomegalovirus exposure and HLA in healthy donors. With 60 Vbeta and 13 Jbeta primers, the PCR was carried out. Sequencing was performed with immunoSEQ multiplex PCR; in TCRdb, only in-frame clones are kept and a portion is missing. Of some 270,000 clones listed, about four fifths were seen once; the top ten hold around 0.33%. The sequenced material came from PBMCs. The receptors originated from a girl aged 2-10 years in good health and CMV-seronegative.

The chain joins TRBV19 to TRBJ2-1; 8 nucleotides agree with TRBD2. Trimming cost V 1 base and J 7 bases; bases outside gene matches: 6. Germline assignment: CDR1 LNHDA and CDR2 SQIVND (reference sequence). There are 15 residues in the CDR3. CDR3 amino acids: CASSIVPGGKNEQFF. CDR3 nucleotide sequence: TGTGCCAGTAGTATAGTCCCGGGGGGGAAGAATGAGCAGTTCTTC.

A note on this clone: The same CDR3 also results from other DNA sequences found in this sample. The chain combines TRBV5-1 with TRBJ1-2; 10 bases map to TRBD1. Germline V lookup: CDR1 SGHRS, CDR2 YFSETQ. Trimming took 4 bases from V and 3 from J; bases not matched to a gene: 3. This CDR3 spans 14 amino acids. The CDR3 loop reads CASSPGTGDYGYTF. The CDR3 bases are TGCGCCAGCAGCCCAGGGACAGGGGACTATGGCTACACCTTC.

The chain joins TRBV7-9 to TRBJ2-3; the D is unclear. Germline V CDR1 and CDR2: SEHNR, FQNEAQ (reference sequence). The CDR3 runs 16 residues. Trimming stripped 1 base from V and 0 bases from J, with 11 bases between. The CDR3 loop reads CASSLGVYRSTDTQYF. The CDR3 nucleotides are TGTGCCAGCAGCTTAGGTGTCTACCGAAGCACAGATACGCAGTATTTT.

The V and J genes are TRBV9 and TRBJ2-7, with TRBD1 as a possible D gene (5 bases). The CDR3 is 14 amino acids. Per germline, CDR1 SGDLS and CDR2 YYNGEE. Trimming pared 0 bases from V and 2 bases from J, leaving 9 bases between. CDR3 protein: CASSVGRVTYEQYF. CDR3 in DNA: TGTGCCAGCAGCGTAGGCAGGGTTACCTACGAGCAGTACTTC.

J is TRBJ2-3 and V is TRBV9; D unclear. Trimming left V 3 bases short and J 4 bases short, with 6 bases between. Per the germline V gene, CDR1 is SGDLS and CDR2 is YYNGEE. The CDR3 consists of 12 residues. The CDR3 DNA follows: TGTGCCAGCAGCGCCTTAGCAGATACGCAGTATTTT. As protein: CASSALADTQYF.

The rearrangement uses TRBV2 and TRBJ2-7; D is unclear. V was pared by 6 bases and J by 1 base, with 13 bases between. The CDR3 has 14 amino acids. Germline loops: CDR1 SNHLY, CDR2 FYNNEI. The CDR3 coding sequence is TGTGCCAGCAGGCGGATAGTCGGGTCCTACGAGCAGTACTTC. Translation gives CASRRIVGSYEQYF.

The J gene is TRBJ2-7, the V gene TRBV27; tentative D call: TRBD1 (6 bases). V was pared by 5 bases and J by 2 bases, with 19 bases between. Germline assignment: CDR1 MNHEY and CDR2 SMNVEV (reference sequence). This CDR3 has 16 amino acids. The CDR3 DNA reads TGTGCCAGCAGTCCAACCTCCTTCAGGGGAACCTACGAGCAGTACTTC. As protein: CASSPTSFRGTYEQYF.

The V call is TRBV9, the J call TRBJ1-4; 8 bases are a match to TRBD1. V lost 3 bases to trimming and J lost 8 bases; unmatched junction nucleotides: 6. The CDR3 is 14 residues long. The V gene's germline CDR1 is SGDLS and CDR2 YYNGEE. CDR3 residues: CASSAGTGTEKLFF. In DNA, the CDR3 is TGTGCCAGCAGCGCTGGGACAGGAACCGAAAAACTGTTTTTT.

The J gene is TRBJ1-2, the V gene TRBV20-1; D not resolved. The CDR3 spans 10 residues. CDR1 is DFQATT, CDR2 SNEGSKA, per germline (reference sequence). Trimming pared 2 bases from V and 5 bases from J, leaving 3 bases between. This chain's CDR3 is CSARPYGYTF. For the CDR3, the DNA is TGCAGTGCTAGACCATATGGCTACACCTTC.